These 28 T cell receptor beta chains originate from one sample sequenced in a study of T cells in localized non-small cell lung cancer. Sequencing was performed with immunoSEQ multiplex PCR; in TCRdb, only in-frame clones are kept and a portion is missing. Of tens of thousands of clones listed, approximately 90% were seen once; the top ten hold 20% to 25%. The sequencing here drew on peripheral blood, taken before any cancer treatment. The receptor source for this set is a woman aged 40-69 years with stage I squamous cell lung carcinoma.

V usage is TRBV5-1 and J usage is TRBJ2-3; D unclear. The CDR3 contains 14 residues. Per germline, CDR1 SGHRS and CDR2 YFSETQ. V lost 2 bases, J lost 2 bases, and 9 bases lay in between. The CDR3 loop reads CASSFPYDTDTQYF. The CDR3 DNA follows: TGCGCCAGCAGCTTCCCCTATGACACAGATACGCAGTATTTT.

This rearrangement joins TRBV5-1 to TRBJ2-1; D is unclear. The CDR3 length is 15 residues. CDR1 is SGHRS, CDR2 YFSETQ, per germline. Trimming pared 0 bases from V and 8 bases from J, leaving 15 bases between. Here the CDR3 DNA reads TGCGCCAGCAGCTTGGCCCCCCCTTTACACGATGAGCAGTTCTTC. This encodes CASSLAPPLHDEQFF.

The gene calls are TRBV5-6 and TRBJ1-1; the D gene is possibly TRBD1 (5 bases). This CDR3 has 14 amino acids. Germline CDR1 reads SGHDT; CDR2 reads YYEEEE. Trimming took 1 base from V and 3 from J, leaving 10 bases between them. The CDR3, as DNA: TGTGCCAGCAGCTTGTTTCAGGGATACACTGAAGCTTTCTTT. It is translated as CASSLFQGYTEAFF.

The CDR3 region has the DNA TGCGCCAGCAGTGGGGGGGCCGTTGGAGAGACCCAGTACTTC. Protein: CASSGGAVGETQYF. The V call is TRBV10-2, the J call TRBJ2-5, with D possibly called TRBD1 or TRBD2 (6 bases each). The V gene's germline CDR1 is WSHSY and CDR2 SAAADI. The CDR3 covers 14 residues. V was pared by 4 bases and J by 4 bases, with 13 bases between.

Points on this clone: One end of the junction is discordant with germline, which a read error may explain. This chain connects TRBV7-3 to TRBJ2-1; the match to TRBD1 covers 8 bases. Germline assignment: CDR1 SGHTA and CDR2 FQGTGA. The CDR3 sequence is 12 residues long. CDR3 sequence reads: CASSSGQGGLIF. CDR3 bases: TGTGCCAGCAGCTCCGGACAGGGCGGGCTGATCTTC.

The chain carries TRBV5-4 and TRBJ1-6; tentatively, D is TRBD1 (5 bases). The CDR3 length is 15 residues. V dropped 4 bases and J dropped 3 bases, with 11 bases sitting between them. The germline gives CDR1 SGHNT, CDR2 YYREEE (reference sequence). Here the CDR3 DNA reads TGTGCCAGCAGCCCCGGGGCCGACTATAATTCACCCCTCCACTTT. It is translated as CASSPGADYNSPLHF. The full variable domain, rest sourced from reference TRBV5-4 and TRBJ1-6, is ETGVTQSPTHLIKTRGQQVTLRCSSQSGHNTVSWYQQALGQGPQFIFQYYREEENGRGNFPPRFSGLQFPNYSSELNVNALELDDSALYLCASSPGADYNSPLHFGNGTRLTVT.

The chain has TRBV5-1 and TRBJ2-3; no firm D call. Germline V gene sequence: CDR1 SGHRS, CDR2 YFSETQ. The CDR3 covers 12 residues. The germline V and J ends were trimmed by 2 bases and 6 bases, with 7 bases remaining between them. The DNA of the CDR3 is TGCGCCAGCAGCTTAGTGGCGGATACGCAGTATTTT. Its translation: CASSLVADTQYF. Filled out from reference TRBV5-1 and TRBJ2-3, the complete variable domain reads KAGVTQTPRYLIKTRGQQVTLSCSPISGHRSVSWYQQTPGQGLQFLFEYFSETQRNKGNFPGRFSGRQFSNSRSEMNVSTLELGDSALYLCASSLVADTQYFGPGTRLTVL.

This chain connects TRBV19 to TRBJ1-2; TRBD1 matches 9 bases. The CDR3 loop spans 16 amino acids. V was pared by 4 bases and J by 5 bases, with 11 bases of the junction left unmatched. Per the germline V gene, CDR1 is LNHDA and CDR2 is SQIVND (reference sequence). For the CDR3, the DNA is TGTGCCAGTAGTACGTCCGGGACAGGGACCCCTTATGGCTACACCTTC. Amino acids: CASSTSGTGTPYGYTF. Full variable domain (outside the CDR3, taken from reference TRBV19 and TRBJ1-2): DGGITQSPKYLFRKEGQNVTLSCEQNLNHDAMYWYRQDPGQGLRLIYYSQIVNDFQKGDIAEGYSVSREKKESFPLTVTSAQKNPTAFYLCASSTSGTGTPYGYTFGSGTRLTVV.

The genes are TRBV18 and TRBJ1-6; D ambiguous. Germline values: CDR1 KGHSH, CDR2 LQKENI. V lost 3 bases, J lost 10 bases, and 10 bases lay in between. This CDR3 comprises 13 residues. DNA of the CDR3: TGTGCCAGCTCACCCTCAGTGGAATCACCCCTCCACTTT. It is translated as CASSPSVESPLHF.

This clone has just a few counts. The genes are TRBV30 and TRBJ2-5; 14 bases match TRBD2. The CDR3 extends over 18 amino acids. The junction had 13 bases not matched to a gene; V was cut back by 2 bases and J by 5 bases. Germline V gene data show CDR1 as GTSNPN and CDR2 as SVGIG (reference sequence). CDR3 bases: TGTGCCTGGAGTCCCGGTGCCGGACTAGCGGGGGGCATGGAGACCCAGTACTTC. Residues: CAWSPGAGLAGGMETQYF.

This chain uses TRBV10-3 with TRBJ1-2, with TRBD1 identical over 8 bases. V shed 3 bases, J shed 2 bases, and the junction held 2 bases outside the gene matches. The length of the CDR3 is 14 residues. Germline values: CDR1 ENHRY, CDR2 SYGVKD. CDR3 nucleotides: TGTGCCATCAGTGACAGGGGGCCAAACTATGGCTACACCTTC. Translating it yields CAISDRGPNYGYTF.

V usage is TRBV15 and J usage is TRBJ2-1, with D possibly called TRBD1 or TRBD2 (7 bases each). The CDR3 is 18 amino acids. Germline CDR1 reads LNHNV; CDR2 reads YYDKDF (reference sequence). With 6 bases removed from V and 7 bases from J, the gap between germline ends came to 28 bases. The CDR3 region is CATSPGGRGYFSGNEQFF. DNA for the CDR3: TGTGCCACCAGTCCGGGGGGCAGGGGGTATTTTTCAGGGAATGAGCAGTTCTTC.

The chain has TRBV18 and TRBJ2-7; D could derive from TRBD1 or TRBD2 (6 bases each). This CDR3 region has 14 residues. The V end lost 3 bases, the J end lost 4 bases, and 13 bases lay between the germline ends. Germline V gene data show CDR1 as KGHSH and CDR2 as LQKENI. DNA for the CDR3: TGTGCCAGCTCACCGGGGGGCGGAGTGTACGAGCAGTACTTC. Its translation: CASSPGGGVYEQYF. The full variable domain, completed using reference TRBV18 and TRBJ2-7, is NAGVMQNPRHLVRRRGQEARLRCSPMKGHSHVYWYRQLPEEGLKFMVYLQKENIIDESGMPKERFSAEFPKEGPSILRIQQVVRGDSAAYFCASSPGGGVYEQYFGPGTRLTVT.

CDR3 DNA: TGTGCCAGCAGTTACTCCTACCGGTACGAGCAGTACTTC. Translating it yields CASSYSYRYEQYF. V is TRBV6-6 and J is TRBJ2-7; D is unclear. V was trimmed by 0 bases and J by 4 bases, leaving 7 bases between them. The germline V gene has CDR1 MNHNY and CDR2 SVGAGI (reference sequence). The CDR3 contains 13 residues.

This clone came up a few times. This chain links TRBV2 with TRBJ2-5; unclear D gene. CDR1 and CDR2 (germline): SNHLY, FYNNEI. V gave up 2 bases and J gave up 2 bases, with 6 bases separating them. The CDR3 length is 13 residues. The CDR3 DNA is TGTGCCAGCAGTGAACAGCTACAAGAGACCCAGTACTTC. Translated: CASSEQLQETQYF.

The gene calls are TRBV25-1 and TRBJ1-6; D perhaps matches TRBD1 (5 bases). V was cut by 2 bases and J by 6 bases, with 14 bases left in between. There are 16 residues in the CDR3. Germline V gene data show CDR1 as MGHDK and CDR2 as SYGVNS. CDR3 region: CASSERDPGLNSPLHF. As DNA, the CDR3 is TGTGCCAGCAGTGAAAGGGACCCCGGCCTTAATTCACCCCTCCACTTT.

The rearrangement uses TRBV4-2 and TRBJ2-3; D may be TRBD2 (5 bases). Germline CDR1 is LGHNA and CDR2 is YNFKEQ. V lost 6 bases, J lost 2 bases, and 9 bases lay in between. The CDR3 length is 13 residues. The CDR3: CASSRGPTDTQYF. CDR3 in DNA: TGTGCCAGCAGTCGGGGTCCCACAGATACGCAGTATTTT.

The chain couples TRBV30 to TRBJ1-2; 8 bases match TRBD1. The CDR3 covers 13 residues. From germline, CDR1 is GTSNPN and CDR2 SVGIG (reference sequence). V was clipped by 1 base and J by 8 bases; unmatched bases: 6. CDR3 region: CAWSAQGAQGYTF. In DNA, the CDR3 is TGTGCCTGGAGTGCTCAGGGGGCGCAGGGCTACACCTTC.

The CDR3 spells CASSLGYLGTDYGYTF. The CDR3 coding sequence is TGCGCCAGCAGCTTGGGCTATCTAGGGACAGACTATGGCTACACCTTC. The V and J genes are TRBV5-1 and TRBJ1-2, with TRBD1 identical over 7 bases. Germline CDR1 is SGHRS and CDR2 is YFSETQ. The CDR3 is 16 amino acids. J gave up 3 bases and V 0 bases, and 8 bases lay outside the gene matches.

The chain uses TRBV10-3 and TRBJ1-2, with 12 bases identical to TRBD1. The CDR3 extends over 17 amino acids. V was clipped by 6 bases and J by 6 bases; unmatched bases: 14. In germline, CDR1 is ENHRY, CDR2 SYGVKD. CDR3 sequence (DNA): TGTGCCATCAGAACACCCGGGACAGGGGGCGCATTAGATGGCTACACCTTC. It specifies CAIRTPGTGGALDGYTF.

The V and J genes are TRBV19 and TRBJ1-1; 7 bases agree with TRBD1. After removal of 3 bases from V and 1 base from J, the junction contained 14 bases not matched to a gene. CDR1 LNHDA and CDR2 SQIVND come from the germline V gene (reference sequence). CDR3 length: 18 amino acids. CDR3 nucleotides: TGTGCCAGTAGTATTGAGGCTGCAAACAGGGGCACGAACACTGAAGCTTTCTTT. Its protein is CASSIEAANRGTNTEAFF. The whole variable domain, remainder taken from reference TRBV19 and TRBJ1-1, is DGGITQSPKYLFRKEGQNVTLSCEQNLNHDAMYWYRQDPGQGLRLIYYSQIVNDFQKGDIAEGYSVSREKKESFPLTVTSAQKNPTAFYLCASSIEAANRGTNTEAFFGQGTRLTVV.

This clone was counted a single time. The CDR3 bases are TGTGCCAGCAGCGAGGACAGTCGGAATGAGCAGTTCTTC. Its protein is CASSEDSRNEQFF. The gene calls are TRBV2 and TRBJ2-1, with a tentative D call TRBD1 (6 bases). V dropped 6 bases and J dropped 7 bases, with 13 bases sitting between them. Per the germline V gene, CDR1 is SNHLY and CDR2 is FYNNEI. The CDR3 spans 13 residues.

The rearrangement links TRBV21-1 to TRBJ2-2. TRBV21-1 is marked as a pseudogene. The CDR3 is made up of 14 amino acids. The CDR3 region is CASSNSLTTGELFF. CDR3 DNA: TGTGCCAGCAGCAATAGTCTTACAACCGGGGAGCTGTTTTTT.

The genes are TRBV9 and TRBJ2-7; 13 positions match TRBD2. Germline loops: CDR1 SGDLS, CDR2 YYNGEE. V trimming: 3 bases; J trimming: 3 bases; junction bases outside the gene matches: 3. The CDR3 runs to 15 residues. CDR3 in DNA: TGTGCCAGCAGCGGAGGGACTAGCGGGGTCTACGAGCAGTACTTC. It is translated as CASSGGTSGVYEQYF. Drawing the rest from reference TRBV9 and TRBJ2-7, the complete variable domain is DSGVTQTPKHLITATGQRVTLRCSPRSGDLSVYWYQQSLDQGLQFLIQYYNGEERAKGNILERFSAQQFPDLHSELNLSSLELGDSALYFCASSGGTSGVYEQYFGPGTRLTVT.

This clone was seen a single time. The chain combines TRBV6-5 with TRBJ1-2; 7 bases match TRBD1. Germline-derived CDR1 and CDR2 are MNHEY and SVGAGI. Trimming at V came to 9 bases and at J to 6 bases, leaving 10 bases not matched to a gene. The CDR3 consists of 13 residues. The CDR3 spells CASFGQAGDGYTF. DNA of the CDR3: TGTGCCAGTTTCGGACAGGCCGGGGATGGCTACACCTTC.

This clone was observed a few times. At the DNA level, this CDR3 is encoded by other sequences in the same sample as well. V and J are TRBV6-5 and TRBJ1-1; D may be TRBD1 (5 bases). This CDR3 contains 13 residues. Trimming stripped 4 bases from V and 1 base from J, with 7 bases between. Germline assignment: CDR1 MNHEY and CDR2 SVGAGI. CDR3 sequence reads: CASSSGQNTEAFF. The CDR3, as DNA: TGTGCCAGCAGTTCAGGACAGAACACTGAAGCTTTCTTT.

This clone turned up a few times. The chain couples TRBV6-5 to TRBJ1-5; D remains ambiguous. Between the trimmed V and J ends, which lost 8 bases and 8 bases, there was a span of 13 bases. This CDR3 is built from 12 residues. The germline V gene has CDR1 MNHEY and CDR2 SVGAGI. In nucleotides, the CDR3 is TGTGCCAGCCAGCTCATGTCGGAGCCCCAGCATTTT. Protein product: CASQLMSEPQHF.

The chain employs TRBV19 and TRBJ2-1; weak D call: TRBD2 (6 bases). Trimming removed 7 bases at V and 4 bases at J, with 14 bases between. Germline-derived CDR1 and CDR2 are LNHDA and SQIVND (reference sequence). CDR3 length equals 14 residues. CDR3 bases: TGTGCCAGTACGGGAGTCGGTGAATACAATGAGCAGTTCTTC. Translating gives CASTGVGEYNEQFF.